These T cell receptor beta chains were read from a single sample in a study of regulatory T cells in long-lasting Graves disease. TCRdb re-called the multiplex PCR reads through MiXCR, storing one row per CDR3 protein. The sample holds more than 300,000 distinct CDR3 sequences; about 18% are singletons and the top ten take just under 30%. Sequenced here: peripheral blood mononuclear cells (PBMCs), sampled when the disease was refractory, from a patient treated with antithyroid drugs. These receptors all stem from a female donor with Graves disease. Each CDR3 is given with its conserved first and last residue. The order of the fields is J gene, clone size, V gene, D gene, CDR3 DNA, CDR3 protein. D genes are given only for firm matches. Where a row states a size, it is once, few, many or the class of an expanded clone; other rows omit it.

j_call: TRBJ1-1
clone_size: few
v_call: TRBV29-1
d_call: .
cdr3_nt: TGCAGCGTTGTAGCTGGGGACACTGAAGCTTTCTTT
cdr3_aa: CSVVAGDTEAFF

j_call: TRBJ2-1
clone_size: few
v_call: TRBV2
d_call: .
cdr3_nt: TGTGCCAGCAGTGGGCGAACTAGGGGATTTAATGAGCAGTTCTTC
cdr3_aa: CASSGRTRGFNEQFF

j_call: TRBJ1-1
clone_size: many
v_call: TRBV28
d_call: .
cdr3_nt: TGTGCCAGCAGTTTTTGGGGGCTTCTCGCGGACACTGAAGCTTTCTTT
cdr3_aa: CASSFWGLLADTEAFF

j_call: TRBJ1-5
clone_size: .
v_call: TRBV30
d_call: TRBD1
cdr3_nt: TGTGCCTCTCAAAAGGGACAGGGATTGGATCAGCCCCAGCATTTT
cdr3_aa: CASQKGQGLDQPQHF

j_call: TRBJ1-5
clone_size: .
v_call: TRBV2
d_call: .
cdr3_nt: TGTGCCAGCAGTGAACCGCAGGGGTTTTATAGCAATCAGCCCCAGCATTTT
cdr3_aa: CASSEPQGFYSNQPQHF

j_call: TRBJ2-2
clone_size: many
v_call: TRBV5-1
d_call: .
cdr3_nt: TGCGCCAGCAGAGCCGGGACAATGGCCGGGGAGCTGTTTTTT
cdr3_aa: CASRAGTMAGELFF

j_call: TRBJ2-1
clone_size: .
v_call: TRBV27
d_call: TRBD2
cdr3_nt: TGTGCCAGCAGTGTCCTACTAGCGGGAGTGAATGAGCAGTTCTTC
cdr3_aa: CASSVLLAGVNEQFF

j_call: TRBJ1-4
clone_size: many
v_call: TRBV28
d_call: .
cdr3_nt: TGTGCCAGCAGTTCTCACAGGGTCGCAACTAATGAAAAACTGTTTTTT
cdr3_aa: CASSSHRVATNEKLFF

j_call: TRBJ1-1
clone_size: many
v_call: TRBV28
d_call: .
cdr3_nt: TGTGCCAGTAGTACCCGGATGAACACTGAAGCTTTCTTT
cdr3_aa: CASSTRMNTEAFF

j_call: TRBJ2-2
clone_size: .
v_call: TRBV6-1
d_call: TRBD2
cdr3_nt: TGTGCCAGCACCGGGACTAGCGGGACGGCCGGGGAGCTGTTTTTT
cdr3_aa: CASTGTSGTAGELFF

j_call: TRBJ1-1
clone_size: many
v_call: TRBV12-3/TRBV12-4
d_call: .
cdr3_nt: TGTGCCAGCAGTTTGGGGGACAAGGAAGCTTTCTTT
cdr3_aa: CASSLGDKEAFF

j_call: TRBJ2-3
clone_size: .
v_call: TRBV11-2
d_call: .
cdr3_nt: TGTGCCAGCAGCACCCTAGGAGGGGGGGCGGGCACAGATACGCAGTATTTT
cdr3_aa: CASSTLGGGAGTDTQYF

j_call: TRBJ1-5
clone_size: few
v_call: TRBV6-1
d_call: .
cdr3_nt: TGTGCCAGCAATGTTAATAGCAATCAGCCCCAGCATTTT
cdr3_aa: CASNVNSNQPQHF

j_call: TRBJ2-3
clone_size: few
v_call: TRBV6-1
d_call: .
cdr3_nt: TGTGCCAGCAGCCTACAGGGATTCAGCACAGATACGCAGTATTTT
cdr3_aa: CASSLQGFSTDTQYF

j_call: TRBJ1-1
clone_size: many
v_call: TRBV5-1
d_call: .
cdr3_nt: TGCGCCAGCAGCCCGGACGCCATGAACACTGAAGCTTTCTTT
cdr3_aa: CASSPDAMNTEAFF

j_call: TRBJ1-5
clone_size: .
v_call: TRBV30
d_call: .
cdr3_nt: TGTGCCTGGAGTGCCGGGTCTTATATCAAGCCCCAGCATTTT
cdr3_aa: CAWSAGSYIKPQHF

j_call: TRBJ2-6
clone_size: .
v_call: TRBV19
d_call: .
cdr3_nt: TGTGCCAGTAGTATGTTTGGGGAGTTGGCCCTTTTTGGGGCCAACGTCCTGACTTTC
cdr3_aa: CASSMFGELALFGANVLTF

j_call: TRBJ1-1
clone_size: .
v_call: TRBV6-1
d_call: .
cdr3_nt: TGTGCCAGCCACACGTGGAACACTAAAGCTTTCTTT
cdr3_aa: CASHTWNTKAFF

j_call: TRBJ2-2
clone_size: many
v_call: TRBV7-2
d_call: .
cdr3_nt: TGTGCCAGCAGCTTTAGTCATGGTGGGCTGTTTTTT
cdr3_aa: CASSFSHGGLFF

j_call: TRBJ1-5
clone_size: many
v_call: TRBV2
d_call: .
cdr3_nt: TGTGCCAGCAGGGACGATGGCGGTCAGCCCCAGCATTTT
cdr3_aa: CASRDDGGQPQHF

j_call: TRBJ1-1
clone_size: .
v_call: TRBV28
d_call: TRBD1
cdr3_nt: TGTGCCAGCAGTTCGGGACAGGGGTCTGAAGCTTTCTTT
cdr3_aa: CASSSGQGSEAFF

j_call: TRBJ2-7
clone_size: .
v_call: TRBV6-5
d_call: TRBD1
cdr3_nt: TGTGCCAGCAGTTACTCGATTGGGACAGGGTACTCTTACGAGCAGTACTTC
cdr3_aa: CASSYSIGTGYSYEQYF

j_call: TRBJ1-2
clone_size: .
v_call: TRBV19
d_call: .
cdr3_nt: TGTGCCAGTAGTACGGGACCATTGAAGTACGGCTACACCTTC
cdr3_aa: CASSTGPLKYGYTF

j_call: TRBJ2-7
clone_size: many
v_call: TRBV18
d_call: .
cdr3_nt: TGTGCCAGCTCCTTAACCCCAGGGTACGAGCAGTACTTC
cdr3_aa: CASSLTPGYEQYF